The 3 T cell receptor beta chains listed next were all sequenced from one sample in a study of OX40 agonist ivuxolimab in advanced cancers. Sequenced by immunoSEQ multiplex PCR; TCRdb stores in-frame clones only, minus some. The repertoire holds about 68,000 clones, with 85% to 90% as singletons. The specimen comprised CD4+ or CD8+ T cells sorted from blood, sampled in a trial of the OX40 agonist ivuxolimab. These receptor sequences come from an adult with an advanced solid tumor such as melanoma, head and neck, liver or kidney cancer.

The chain has TRBV19 and TRBJ2-7; either TRBD1 or TRBD2 may fit D (5 bases each). V lost 7 bases, J lost 1 base, and 14 bases lay in between. This CDR3 region has 14 residues. Germline V gene sequence: CDR1 LNHDA, CDR2 SQIVND (reference sequence). The DNA of the CDR3 is TGTGCCAGTAAGGGACGATCGAATTCCTACGAGCAGTACTTC. It specifies CASKGRSNSYEQYF.

The J gene is TRBJ1-3, the V gene TRBV4-3; D ambiguous. The germline V and J ends were trimmed by 0 bases and 0 bases, with 12 bases remaining between them. CDR1 and CDR2 (germline): LGHNA, YSLEER. The CDR3 is made up of 17 amino acids. CDR3 sequence reads: CASSQELGRNSGNTIYF. The CDR3 nucleotides read TGCGCCAGCAGCCAAGAATTAGGCAGGAACTCTGGAAACACCATATATTTT.

The chain employs TRBV5-1 and TRBJ2-6; D is unclear. V lost 0 bases, J lost 2 bases, and 6 bases lay in between. The germline V gene encodes CDR1 SGHRS and CDR2 YFSETQ. The CDR3 consists of 15 residues. The CDR3 DNA reads as TGCGCCAGCAGCTTGGAAAGTACTGGGGCCAACGTCCTGACTTTC. This translates into CASSLESTGANVLTF.